This entry concerns a single T cell receptor beta chain. Its recognized antigen is unknown. No base-level quality is on record; no much larger clone is a single base apart. Donors were healthy HIV-negative adults with no recently reported acute infections or vaccinations. Only Caucasian adults living in Nashville, Tennessee, USA were represented among the donors. For unsorted samples, tens of millions of PBMCs were counted and genomic DNA was extracted with the QIAamp DNA Blood Mini kit. Blood was obtained by leukapheresis, after which PBMCs were separated by Ficoll-Histopaque density gradient centrifugation and cryopreserved in liquid nitrogen vapor phase. Using the deep immunoSEQ assay, multiplex PCR amplified TCR CDR3 regions from genomic DNA. Extracted genomic DNA from each cell subset was distributed evenly across all wells of several immunoSEQ 96-well plates, and each plate was treated as a replicate. For unsorted PBMC, each replicate PCR was loaded with 300 to 350 ng genomic DNA, equivalent to approximately 33,000 T cell genomes. Ten immunoSEQ deep assay plates were used to sequence the unsorted PBMC genomic DNA. Purified libraries were measured with a Qubit 3.0 fluorometer, size-checked on a Bioanalyzer 2100, and measured again with the KAPA Library Quantification kit. Each immunoSEQ 96-well plate was sequenced on its own single-read 150-cycle Illumina NextSeq 550 flow cell. The study's own analysis went as follows. Because the immunoSEQ output held only junctional sequences and lacked quality scores, the filtering could not match the filtering applied to full-length reads. To assign V/J genes and CDR3, sequences were annotated against IMGT germline references using PyIR, a Python wrapper for IgBLAST v1.9. Reads with weak V/J assignments (E-value above 1e-6), missing CDR3, stop codons, out-of-frame junctions, or ambiguous translated residues were removed. V3J clonotypes were defined as sequences sharing an identical inferred V gene, J gene, and CDR3 amino acid sequence. Percentage overlap between repertoires was calculated by dividing the number of shared unique clonotypes by the size of the smaller repertoire. Richness of each repertoire was evaluated using RTK rarefaction, the Chao1 estimator, and Recon v2.1 estimates of unobserved clonotypes. TCRdb provides this immuneACCESS table in a form limited to in-frame rearrangements. Some clones are lacking; in checked studies, under half of them reflect an unresolved V gene, and why the rest are absent is not known. Clone size and V and J calls were adopted from that table, with D and trimming inferred from the DNA. Present in this sample are around 500,000 clones, almost 80% of which were seen just once. The top ten clonotypes cover more than 10% of the sample.

V gives up 0 bases and J gives up 4 bases, and the segment between their germline ends measures 16 bases. Including cysteine and phenylalanine, the CDR3 has 16 amino acids. CDR3 DNA only is kept here, 48 bases in frame from base 1. From the germline V gene, CDR1 is LGHNA and CDR2 is YSLEER. These data come from a study of shared clonotypes between healthy human individuals (dated by TCRdb to the early 2020s). About the full investigation: The cohort comprised a couple of women and a few men aged 18 to 49 years. To estimate repertoire size and how much clonotypes are shared between individuals, the study performed deep sequencing of blood TCR repertoires from five healthy adults. To increase sequencing depth and limit assay-specific biases, TCR repertoire library preparation and sequencing were carried out by different laboratories using diverse techniques. Each donor's leukapheresis produced roughly between roughly 0.85 and 9.5 billion PBMCs. Broader findings and caveats from the paper: Sampling was limited to blood, and TCR repertoires in tissue likely differ from TCR repertoires in blood. Because the study included only a small number of donors, the genetic and exposure-history diversity represented was limited. Based on pairwise subsampling, the degree of clonotype sharing among donors was expected to be affected by sequencing depth.

This receptor chain uses TRBV4-3 and TRBJ2-7; the D gene is not confidently resolved. The TCR originated in a woman in her thirties or forties in good health. Some clones in this sample may be carry-over from other donors' samples. The sample taken for sequencing was PBMCs. The CDR3 reads as follows: CASSQDLKQAPYEQYF. At the DNA level, the sequence is TGCGCCAGCAGCCAAGATCTAAAGCAGGCCCCATACGAGCAGTACTTC.